One and the same sample provided the 22 T cell receptor beta chains below, sequenced in a study of beta chain features in type 1 diabetes. Findings of the study overall: In every one of the four CD4+ subsets, TCRB CDR3s were moderately but significantly shorter in Type 1 diabetes patients.

Expressed TCRB transcripts were sequenced, since all the RNA that had been isolated was reverse transcribed. This table comes from immunoSEQ multiplex PCR, and its TCRdb copy is limited to in-frame clones, with some not included. The table includes 120,000 or so clones, 15% to 20% detected once. These receptors have no identified antigens. Sequenced material: central memory CD4+ T cells from blood. Receptor source: a man in his late teens or twenties with type 1 diabetes.

This clone was observed a few times. The chain employs TRBV11-2 and TRBJ2-3; D is possibly TRBD1 or TRBD2 (6 bases each). Germline V gene data show CDR1 as SGHAT and CDR2 as FQNNGV. The V end was cut by 2 bases, the J end by 2 bases, with 14 bases between. The CDR3 is 16 residues long. The DNA for the CDR3 is TGTGCCAGCAGCTTATCTCTCGGGGGCCTCACAGATACGCAGTATTTT. The encoded protein is CASSLSLGGLTDTQYF.

This clone was recorded a few times. The rearrangement uses TRBV4-3 and TRBJ2-1, with no clear D. The CDR3 runs to 12 residues. Trimming left V 0 bases short and J 13 bases short, with 10 bases between. Germline CDR1 and CDR2: LGHNA and YSLEER. The CDR3 here is CASSQEQGPQFF. The CDR3 DNA reads TGCGCCAGCAGCCAAGAACAAGGTCCCCAGTTCTTC.

This clone was seen a handful of times. This likely came from a read error, as a far larger clone is one base away. No conserved phenylalanine or tryptophan ends this CDR3, so it is likely a read error. The J gene is TRBJ2-7, the V gene TRBV28; 10 bases line up with TRBD2. This CDR3 has 15 amino acids. Germline V gene lookup returns CDR1 MDHEN and CDR2 SYDVKM. V shed 6 bases, J shed 7 bases, and the junction held 12 bases outside the gene matches. For the CDR3, the DNA is TGTGCCAGCAGAGCGGTGGCTAGCGGGAGAGGAGAGCAGTACCTC. It specifies CASRAVASGRGEQYL.

This rearrangement joins TRBV25-1 to TRBJ2-5; 7 bases agree with TRBD1. The DNA end is more similar to TRBJ2-7, so the J call may be wrong. CDR1 MGHDK and CDR2 SYGVNS come from the germline V gene. The CDR3 runs to 14 residues. For the CDR3, the DNA is TGTGCCAGCAGTGCCCGAGCAGGGGGCTACGAGCAGTACTTC. Translation: CASSARAGGYEQYF.

This chain uses TRBV5-1 with TRBJ1-2, with TRBD1 as a possible D gene (6 bases). CDR3 length: 12 amino acids. Germline V gene data show CDR1 as SGHRS and CDR2 as YFSETQ. V was trimmed by 0 bases and J by 6 bases, leaving 6 bases between them. Written as DNA, the CDR3 is TGCGCCAGCAGCTTGGCAGGGGATGGCTACACCTTC. This translates into CASSLAGDGYTF.

This clone has a handful of counts. The chain joins TRBV10-3 to TRBJ2-3, with 7 bases fitting TRBD1. The V and J ends lost 6 bases and 6 bases, in that order; junction bases with no gene match: 6. The CDR3 loop spans 13 amino acids. Germline CDR1 is ENHRY and CDR2 is SYGVKD. The CDR3 sequence is CAIRETGLDTQYF. In DNA form, the CDR3 reads TGTGCCATCAGAGAGACAGGGCTTGATACGCAGTATTTT.

V usage is TRBV7-9 and J usage is TRBJ2-1; TRBD1 matches 7 bases. This CDR3 spans 13 amino acids. CDR1 SEHNR and CDR2 FQNEAQ come from the germline V gene (reference sequence). The junction had 7 bases not matched to a gene; V was cut back by 5 bases and J by 9 bases. The DNA of the CDR3 is TGTGCCAGCAGCCCGACAGGGTCGGGTGAGCAGTTCTTC. This codes for CASSPTGSGEQFF.

This clone was found a few times. The chain employs TRBV2 and TRBJ2-1; a weak D match, TRBD2 (6 bases). Trimming took 1 base from V and 15 from J, leaving 16 bases between them. CDR1 is SNHLY, CDR2 FYNNEI, per germline. The CDR3 runs to 13 residues. The CDR3 region is CASSEVGLYSPFF. In DNA form, the CDR3 reads TGTGCCAGCAGTGAAGTCGGACTATATTCCCCGTTCTTC. Together with reference TRBV2 and TRBJ2-1, the CDR3 gives the full variable domain: EPEVTQTPSHQVTQMGQEVILRCVPISNHLYFYWYRQILGQKVEFLVSFYNNEISEKSEIFDDQFSVERPDGSNFTLKIRSTKLEDSAMYFCASSEVGLYSPFFGPGTRLTVL.

This clone came up a few times. The chain recombines TRBV7-3 with TRBJ2-3; D may be TRBD2 (7 bases). Trimming cost V 3 bases and J 2 bases, with 12 bases left between them. Per germline, CDR1 SGHTA and CDR2 FQGTGA. The CDR3 extends over 15 amino acids. Here the CDR3 DNA reads TGTGCCAGCAGCTTTGTGGGGGGGCCCACAGATACGCAGTATTTT. It encodes CASSFVGGPTDTQYF.

CDR3 loop: CASSQDSTASYEQYF. The CDR3 nucleotides are TGCGCCAGCAGCCAAGATAGCACAGCATCCTACGAGCAGTACTTC. The chain joins TRBV4-3 to TRBJ2-7; D is unresolved. Looked up from germline, CDR1 is LGHNA and CDR2 is YSLEER. Between the trimmed V and J ends, which lost 0 bases and 1 base, there was a span of 10 bases. The CDR3 is 15 residues long.

There are many counts of this clone. The genes are TRBV18 and TRBJ2-4; tentative D call: TRBD2 (6 bases). The CDR3 loop spans 15 amino acids. V was trimmed by 1 base and J by 1 base, leaving 8 bases between them. Germline CDR1 reads KGHSH; CDR2 reads LQKENI. The CDR3 DNA is TGTGCCAGCTCACCACTCCTAGCGGCCAAAAACATTCAGTACTTC. Protein: CASSPLLAAKNIQYF.

The V and J genes are TRBV19 and TRBJ1-2, with D uncertain. The germline V gene has CDR1 LNHDA and CDR2 SQIVND (reference sequence). The CDR3 length is 15 residues. V lost 2 bases and J 4 bases, leaving 14 bases between the germline ends. In nucleotides, the CDR3 is TGTGCCAGTAGTATACCAGGAGACCTCATCTATGGCTACACCTTC. Its translation is CASSIPGDLIYGYTF. Supplemented by reference TRBV19 and TRBJ1-2, the full variable domain reads DGGITQSPKYLFRKEGQNVTLSCEQNLNHDAMYWYRQDPGQGLRLIYYSQIVNDFQKGDIAEGYSVSREKKESFPLTVTSAQKNPTAFYLCASSIPGDLIYGYTFGSGTRLTVV.

This clone has just a few counts. The chain uses TRBV18 and TRBJ2-5, with 8 bases identical to TRBD2. Trimming removed 8 bases from V and 0 bases from J; junction bases left unmatched: 2. The germline V gene has CDR1 KGHSH and CDR2 LQKENI. The CDR3 is 13 amino acids. Here the CDR3 reads CASTSGHQETQYF. The CDR3, as DNA: TGTGCCAGCACTAGCGGCCACCAAGAGACCCAGTACTTC.

This clone was seen only a few times. The chain is built from TRBV30 and TRBJ1-2, with unresolved D. The CDR3 sequence is 13 residues long. V lost 2 bases and J 5 bases, leaving 12 bases between the germline ends. CDR1 and CDR2 (germline): GTSNPN, SVGIG (reference sequence). The CDR3 bases are TGTGCCTGGAGTCACGGCCGAAGGTATGGCTACACCTTC. Protein: CAWSHGRRYGYTF. The full variable domain, rest sourced from reference TRBV30 and TRBJ1-2, is SQTIHQWPATLVQPVGSPLSLECTVEGTSNPNLYWYRQAAGRGLQLLFYSVGIGQISSEVPQNLSASRPQDRQFILSSKKLLLSDSGFYLCAWSHGRRYGYTFGSGTRLTVV.

The rearrangement links TRBV5-8 to TRBJ2-1, with 9 positions matching TRBD1. The V gene's germline CDR1 is SGHTS and CDR2 YDEGEE. Losses at the gene ends were 3 bases for V and 5 bases for J; bases not matched to a gene: 15. The length of the CDR3 is 18 residues. CDR3 in amino acids: CASSSIGTGRGLNNEQFF. Written as DNA, the CDR3 is TGTGCCAGCAGCTCCATTGGGACAGGGCGAGGGTTAAACAATGAGCAGTTCTTC.

This clone was seen many times. In nucleotides, the CDR3 is TGTGCCAGCAGCTTAGGTAGCGAATACGAGCAGTACTTC. This sequence encodes CASSLGSEYEQYF. This rearrangement joins TRBV11-3 to TRBJ2-7; a possible D gene is TRBD2 (5 bases). This CDR3 comprises 13 residues. Germline CDR1 reads SGHNT; CDR2 reads YENEEA. V dropped 1 base and J dropped 4 bases, with 8 bases sitting between them.

This clone was seen more than once but under ten times. The chain couples TRBV7-2 to TRBJ2-5, with no clear D. The CDR3 covers 12 residues. In germline, CDR1 is SGHTA, CDR2 FQGNSA. Trimming stripped 2 bases from V and 4 bases from J, with 5 bases between. The CDR3 loop reads CASSLLRETQYF. CDR3 DNA sequence: TGTGCCAGCAGCTTATTGAGAGAGACCCAGTACTTC.

This clone was seen many times. J is TRBJ2-1 and V is TRBV29-1; unclear D gene. From germline, CDR1 is SQVTM and CDR2 ANQGSEA. The CDR3 consists of 13 residues. Trimming pared 7 bases from V and 3 bases from J, leaving 13 bases between. This CDR3 is CSASSASYNEQFF. The CDR3 DNA is TGCAGCGCCTCCTCAGCGAGCTACAATGAGCAGTTCTTC.

V gene TRBV7-2 combines with J gene TRBJ2-3; 9 bases agree with TRBD2. V trimming: 1 base; J trimming: 1 base; junction bases outside the gene matches: 3. Per germline, CDR1 SGHTA and CDR2 FQGNSA. CDR3 size: 16 residues. The CDR3: CASSLVASGGTDTQYF. DNA of the CDR3: TGTGCCAGCAGCTTAGTTGCTAGCGGGGGCACAGATACGCAGTATTTT.

This clone was seen more than once but under ten times. The J gene is TRBJ2-3, the V gene TRBV7-9, with a tentative D call TRBD2 (5 bases). The germline V gene encodes CDR1 SEHNR and CDR2 FQNEAQ (reference sequence). With 5 bases removed from V and 2 bases from J, the gap between germline ends came to 11 bases. The CDR3 is 14 amino acids. The CDR3 protein is CASSPLAATDTQYF. The CDR3, as DNA: TGTGCCAGCAGCCCTCTAGCAGCCACAGATACGCAGTATTTT.

The chain combines TRBV6-5 with TRBJ2-6, with D perhaps matching TRBD1 (7 bases). Trimming stripped 6 bases from V and 5 bases from J, with 14 bases between. This CDR3 has 15 amino acids. From germline, CDR1 is MNHEY and CDR2 SVGAGI. In nucleotides, the CDR3 is TGTGCCAGCAGACTTCAGGGGGGTAGGGCCAACGTCCTGACTTTC. Its protein is CASRLQGGRANVLTF.

This clone showed up many times. The chain carries TRBV4-3 and TRBJ1-4; maybe TRBD1 (5 bases). There are 18 residues in the CDR3. Between the trimmed V and J ends, which lost 0 bases and 0 bases, there was a span of 14 bases. Germline V gene sequence: CDR1 LGHNA, CDR2 YSLEER. This CDR3 reads CASSQEGPRSATNEKLFF. As DNA, the CDR3 is TGCGCCAGCAGCCAAGAGGGGCCAAGAAGTGCAACTAATGAAAAACTGTTTTTT.